The rows below give T cell receptor beta chains drawn from one sample of a study of T cells in Graves' hyperthyroidism and ophthalmopathy. TCRdb recomputed calls from the multiplex PCR reads with MiXCR, one row per CDR3 protein. This sample has around 440,000 distinct CDR3 sequences; 15% to 18% occur once, and the top ten carry 11% to 15%. The sample comprised blood. Every receptor here comes from a woman aged 18-29 years with Graves' hyperthyroidism. CDR3s include the opening cysteine and the closing phenylalanine or tryptophan. The order of the fields is J gene, clone size, V gene, D gene, CDR3 DNA, CDR3 protein. A D gene is named only where the DNA matches it firmly. Some rows mark clone size as missing; the rest say once, few, many or name a class of expanded clone.

J: TRBJ2-1; size: many; V: TRBV7-3; D: TRBD2; DNA: TGTGCCAGCAGCCCGACGGGACTAGCGGTCCGCAATGAGCAGTTCTTC; CDR3: CASSPTGLAVRNEQFF
J: TRBJ2-6; size: NA; V: TRBV5-5; D: NA; DNA: TGTGCCAGCCGGGCCCGACTCTCTGGGGCCAACGTCCTGACTTTC; CDR3: CASRARLSGANVLTF
J: TRBJ1-2; size: many; V: TRBV3-1; D: NA; DNA: TGTGCCAGCAGCCCGCGCCGCGCCAGCTATGGCTACACCTTC; CDR3: CASSPRRASYGYTF
J: TRBJ1-1; size: NA; V: TRBV3-1; D: TRBD1; DNA: TGTGCCAGCAGCCAAGGACAGGGTGACACTGAAGCTTTCTTT; CDR3: CASSQGQGDTEAFF
J: TRBJ2-1; size: NA; V: TRBV19; D: TRBD2; DNA: TGTGCCAGTAGTCCAGGACTAGCGGGGGGGCCGGTCACCTACAATGAGCAGTTCTTC; CDR3: CASSPGLAGGPVTYNEQFF
J: TRBJ2-7; size: many; V: TRBV11-2; D: TRBD2; DNA: TGTGCCAGCAGCCCCCTGAGCGGGAGATACGAGCAGTACTTC; CDR3: CASSPLSGRYEQYF
J: TRBJ2-1; size: few; V: TRBV7-3; D: NA; DNA: TGTGCCAGCAGCGAGGCGGATGTCCGGGAGAGAGAGTACAATGAGCAGTTCTTC; CDR3: CASSEADVREREYNEQFF
J: TRBJ2-1; size: many; V: TRBV5-8; D: NA; DNA: TGTGCCAGCAGCAGCCGGACAGCGAGTAAGGTCAATGAGCAGTTCTTC; CDR3: CASSSRTASKVNEQFF
J: TRBJ2-5; size: many; V: TRBV29-1; D: TRBD1; DNA: TGCAGCGTTGAAAGGGACAGGGATGAGACCCAGTACTTC; CDR3: CSVERDRDETQYF
J: TRBJ2-3; size: many; V: TRBV9; D: NA; DNA: TGTGCCAGCAGCGTTGCTAGTAGCACAGATACGCAGTATTTT; CDR3: CASSVASSTDTQYF
J: TRBJ1-2; size: many; V: TRBV7-8; D: TRBD1; DNA: TGTGCCAGCAGCTTACCCCCCCCGGGACAGCCGCCTAACTATGGCTACACCTTC; CDR3: CASSLPPPGQPPNYGYTF
J: TRBJ2-1; size: many; V: TRBV13; D: NA; DNA: TGTGCCAGCAGCCTCCCCTTCAATGAGCAGTTCTTC; CDR3: CASSLPFNEQFF
J: TRBJ1-2; size: NA; V: TRBV20-1; D: NA; DNA: TGCAGTGCCTCGGACTCATTTGGCTATGGCTACACCTTC; CDR3: CSASDSFGYGYTF
J: TRBJ2-7; size: NA; V: TRBV7-2; D: NA; DNA: TGTGCCAGCAGCCCTGCCGCGGGCCCCTACGAGCAGTACTTC; CDR3: CASSPAAGPYEQYF
J: TRBJ1-5; size: few; V: TRBV19; D: NA; DNA: TGTGCCAGTAGTATTGATGACAGACGGAATCAGCCCCAGCATTTT; CDR3: CASSIDDRRNQPQHF
J: TRBJ2-3; size: few; V: TRBV19; D: NA; DNA: TGTGCCAGTACCAACGGGCTGAGCACAGATACGCAGTATTTT; CDR3: CASTNGLSTDTQYF
J: TRBJ1-5; size: many; V: TRBV5-6; D: NA; DNA: TGTGCCAGCAGCTTGGCAGGGGCGAGCAATCAGCCCCAGCATTTT; CDR3: CASSLAGASNQPQHF
J: TRBJ1-2; size: few; V: TRBV7-9; D: NA; DNA: TGTGCCAGCAGCTATCCTTTCGACAGCCGCTATGGCTACACCTTC; CDR3: CASSYPFDSRYGYTF
J: TRBJ2-5; size: NA; V: TRBV10-3; D: NA; DNA: TGTGCCATCAGTGAGAAACCTGCTTTGACCCAGTACTTC; CDR3: CAISEKPALTQYF
J: TRBJ1-6; size: many; V: TRBV11-2; D: TRBD1; DNA: TGTGCCAGCAGCAACCGGGACAGGTTTTATTCACCCCTCCACTTT; CDR3: CASSNRDRFYSPLHF
J: TRBJ2-4; size: NA; V: TRBV5-1; D: NA; DNA: TGCGCCAGCAGCTTCTCCTACGGGACAAGGGACATTCAGTACTTC; CDR3: CASSFSYGTRDIQYF
J: TRBJ2-7; size: NA; V: TRBV7-8; D: NA; DNA: TGTGCCAGCAGCCAGGGCACAGCGACCTCCAACGAGCAGTACTTC; CDR3: CASSQGTATSNEQYF
J: TRBJ2-5; size: many; V: TRBV18; D: NA; DNA: TGTGCCAGCTCACCCCTCCGGACGAGCCAAGAGACCCAGTACTTC; CDR3: CASSPLRTSQETQYF
J: TRBJ2-7; size: many; V: TRBV11-2; D: TRBD2; DNA: TGTGCCAGCAGCTCTAACTCGGGACTAGCGGGAGCAGGCGAGCAGTACTTC; CDR3: CASSSNSGLAGAGEQYF
J: TRBJ2-3; size: many; V: TRBV10-3; D: NA; DNA: TGTGCCATCAGTGACGGGACTTCCTCCACAGATACGCAGTATTTT; CDR3: CAISDGTSSTDTQYF
J: TRBJ2-7; size: many; V: TRBV20-1; D: TRBD1; DNA: TGCAGTGGGACAGGGGTATCCTACGAGCAGTACTTC; CDR3: CSGTGVSYEQYF
J: TRBJ2-2; size: once; V: TRBV7-9; D: NA; DNA: TGTGCCGGCACCTCGGGAGTAACCGGGGAGCTGTTTTTT; CDR3: CAGTSGVTGELFF
J: TRBJ2-5; size: many; V: TRBV2; D: NA; DNA: TGTGCCAGCAGCGCAATAGTGAGGGAAGAGACCCAGTACTTC; CDR3: CASSAIVREETQYF
J: TRBJ2-7; size: many; V: TRBV7-9; D: NA; DNA: TGTGCCAGCAGCTTATACCCGGCCTACGAGCAGTACTTC; CDR3: CASSLYPAYEQYF
J: TRBJ2-3; size: many; V: TRBV18; D: NA; DNA: TGTGCCAGCTCACCCGGACTAGATACGCAGTATTTT; CDR3: CASSPGLDTQYF
J: TRBJ1-6; size: few; V: TRBV28; D: NA; DNA: TGTGCCACTACAGTTTACGGTCAATCCGGGGGGTCACCCCTCCACTTT; CDR3: CATTVYGQSGGSPLHF
J: TRBJ2-1; size: many; V: TRBV10-3; D: NA; DNA: TGTGCCATCAGTGACGTCGGGGGCAGGGATCGCGAGCAGTTCTTC; CDR3: CAISDVGGRDREQFF
J: TRBJ2-7; size: NA; V: TRBV6-1; D: TRBD1; DNA: TGTGCCAGCAGACCGGACAGGGCGCAGGGCGGGCCTCCCTACGAGCAGTACTTC; CDR3: CASRPDRAQGGPPYEQYF
J: TRBJ2-1; size: few; V: TRBV7-8; D: NA; DNA: TGTGCCAGCAGCTTTGAAGCTAGCAGGTATGAGCAGTTCTTC; CDR3: CASSFEASRYEQFF
J: TRBJ2-3; size: many; V: TRBV18; D: NA; DNA: TGTGCCAGCTCACCAAGGGGAGGCGGCACAGATACGCAGTATTTT; CDR3: CASSPRGGGTDTQYF